Below are 30 T cell receptor beta chains sequenced from a single sample in a study of blood T cell repertoires in COVID-19. Profiling relied on immunoSEQ multiplex PCR, and the TCRdb table lists in-frame clones only, not all of them. Among hundreds of thousands of clones listed, roughly nine tenths were seen once. Sequences were obtained from peripheral blood. These receptor sequences come from a young woman with COVID-19, enrolled during active disease.

The chain has TRBV28 and TRBJ2-1, with 7 nucleotides matching TRBD2. Germline CDR1 and CDR2: MDHEN and SYDVKM. The CDR3 runs to 15 residues. V trimming: 8 bases; J trimming: 6 bases; junction bases outside the gene matches: 13. The CDR3 sequence: CASAGGGSGSNEQFF. The CDR3 bases are TGTGCCAGCGCGGGTGGCGGGAGTGGTTCCAATGAGCAGTTCTTC.

The chain couples TRBV6-5 to TRBJ2-3; TRBD1 agrees at 8 bases. CDR1 and CDR2 from the germline V gene are MNHEY and SVGAGI. Losses at the gene ends were 7 bases for V and 0 bases for J; bases not matched to a gene: 0. The CDR3 is 13 amino acids. The CDR3 coding sequence is TGTGCCAGCAACAGGGGGAGCACAGATACGCAGTATTTT. Translated: CASNRGSTDTQYF.

This clone has only one observation. The J gene is TRBJ2-1, the V gene TRBV4-1, with 7 positions matching TRBD2. CDR1 MGHRA and CDR2 YSYEKL come from the germline V gene. The CDR3 runs 15 residues. Losses at the gene ends were 0 bases for V and 5 bases for J; bases not matched to a gene: 4. The CDR3 sequence: CASSQDWLADNEQFF. The CDR3, as DNA: TGCGCCAGCAGCCAAGATTGGCTAGCGGACAATGAGCAGTTCTTC.

The chain links TRBV24-1 to TRBJ2-7, with D tentatively TRBD1 (6 bases). The CDR3 is 13 amino acids. Germline loops: CDR1 KGHDR, CDR2 SFDVKD. Deletions cut 4 bases from V and 6 bases from J, with 12 bases between. The CDR3 DNA reads TGTGCCACCAGTGAACAGGGTTGGGGCGAGCAGTACTTC. Amino acid sequence: CATSEQGWGEQYF.

The chain links TRBV25-1 to TRBJ2-2; D unresolved. Germline V gene data show CDR1 as MGHDK and CDR2 as SYGVNS. V lost 6 bases to trimming and J lost 0 bases, with 8 bases between them. CDR3 length: 14 residues. CDR3 residues: CASSPRSNTGELFF. The CDR3 DNA follows: TGTGCCAGCAGCCCCCGGTCGAACACCGGGGAGCTGTTTTTT.

This chain connects TRBV12-3 or TRBV12-4 to TRBJ1-5, with TRBD1 matching 7 bases. The CDR3 has 12 amino acids. Trimming removed 6 bases from V and 7 bases from J; junction bases left unmatched: 3. CDR3 protein: CASRDRAQPQHF. The CDR3 DNA reads TGTGCCAGCAGAGACAGGGCCCAGCCCCAGCATTTT.

J is TRBJ1-6 and V is TRBV6-4, with TRBD1 matching 7 bases. The trim removed 6 bases at V and 5 bases at J, leaving 10 bases unmatched. CDR3 length equals 16 residues. Looked up from germline, CDR1 is MRHNA and CDR2 is SNTAGT. The CDR3 nucleotides read TGTGCCAGCAGCCCCCATGTCAGGGGGGATAATTCACCCCTCCACTTT. It specifies CASSPHVRGDNSPLHF.

This chain joins TRBV27 and TRBJ2-1, with 10 nucleotides matching TRBD1. The trim removed 4 bases at V and 2 bases at J, leaving 5 bases unmatched. The germline gives CDR1 MNHEY, CDR2 SMNVEV (reference sequence). The CDR3 runs 16 residues. CDR3 coding DNA: TGTGCCAGCAGTTCCAGAGACAGGGGGCCCTACAATGAGCAGTTCTTC. Its translation: CASSSRDRGPYNEQFF.

This clone occurred once. V usage is TRBV19 and J usage is TRBJ2-1; maybe TRBD2 (7 bases). The V gene lost 5 bases and the J gene lost 8 bases, with 22 bases spanning the gap. The CDR3 is made up of 16 amino acids. The germline gives CDR1 LNHDA, CDR2 SQIVND (reference sequence). CDR3 protein: CASSYRFSRGGHEQFF. The DNA for the CDR3 is TGTGCCAGTAGTTACCGGTTCTCGAGGGGGGGGCATGAGCAGTTCTTC. The whole variable domain, remainder taken from reference TRBV19 and TRBJ2-1, is DGGITQSPKYLFRKEGQNVTLSCEQNLNHDAMYWYRQDPGQGLRLIYYSQIVNDFQKGDIAEGYSVSREKKESFPLTVTSAQKNPTAFYLCASSYRFSRGGHEQFFGPGTRLTVL.

The rearrangement links TRBV5-1 to TRBJ2-6; 7 bases map to TRBD1. V lost 6 bases and J lost 2; bases outside the gene matches: 17. The germline CDR1 and CDR2 sequences are SGHRS and YFSETQ. The CDR3 is made up of 19 amino acids. CDR3 coding DNA: TGCGCCAGCAACTTAACACCGGGACAGTATTTACCTGGGGCCAACGTCCTGACTTTC. Its translation: CASNLTPGQYLPGANVLTF.

The chain links TRBV11-3 to TRBJ1-3, with D possibly TRBD1 on 5 matching bases. CDR3 length equals 10 residues. Between the trimmed V and J ends, which lost 8 bases and 8 bases, there was a span of 7 bases. Germline CDR1 is SGHNT and CDR2 is YENEEA. The CDR3 coding sequence is TGTGCCAGCGGCAGGGACACCATATATTTT. Translated, it gives CASGRDTIYF.

J is TRBJ1-2 and V is TRBV20-1; the D gene is possibly TRBD1 (6 bases). The germline V gene encodes CDR1 DFQATT and CDR2 SNEGSKA (reference sequence). The CDR3 length is 11 residues. V was shortened by 6 bases and J by 11 bases, with 16 bases between the two germline ends. The CDR3 loop is CSAAHRASYTF. In DNA, the CDR3 is TGCAGTGCGGCTCACAGGGCTTCGTACACCTTC.

The chain recombines TRBV29-1 with TRBJ2-5, with 11 positions matching TRBD2. The CDR3 is 12 amino acids. Germline CDR1 and CDR2: SQVTM and ANQGSEA. V lost 6 bases to trimming and J lost 3 bases; unmatched junction nucleotides: 0. The CDR3 nucleotides read TGCAGCGTGACTAGCGGGGAAGAGACCCAGTACTTC. Amino acid sequence: CSVTSGEETQYF.

Worth noting for this clone: The same CDR3 arises from other DNA sequences in this sample as well. The rearrangement uses TRBV9 and TRBJ2-1, with 9 positions matching TRBD2. The ends lost 2 bases at V and 7 bases at J; junction bases unmatched: 7. Per the germline V gene, CDR1 is SGDLS and CDR2 is YYNGEE. This CDR3 has 15 amino acids. The CDR3 nucleotides read TGTGCCAGCAGCGTCGGAGCGGGAGGTTGGAATGAGCAGTTCTTC. This encodes CASSVGAGGWNEQFF.

The chain joins TRBV5-1 to TRBJ1-2; no clear D. Trimming removed 3 bases from V and 2 bases from J, with 14 bases in between. The CDR3 loop spans 15 amino acids. Germline loops: CDR1 SGHRS, CDR2 YFSETQ. CDR3 in amino acids: CASSSRRDINYGYTF. CDR3 nucleotides: TGCGCCAGCAGCTCAAGACGGGATATAAACTATGGCTACACCTTC.

The CDR3 nucleotides read TGTGCCAGCAGCTTAGCCTGGGCAACGAACACCGGGGAGCTGTTTTTT. It is translated as CASSLAWATNTGELFF. This rearrangement joins TRBV13 to TRBJ2-2; no clear D. V was shortened by 1 base and J by 0 bases, with 9 bases between the two germline ends. From germline, CDR1 is PRHDT and CDR2 FYEKMQ (reference sequence). The CDR3 is made up of 16 amino acids.

The chain has TRBV4-1 and TRBJ1-5; D is uncertain. The germline V gene has CDR1 MGHRA and CDR2 YSYEKL. Trimming removed 4 bases at V and 9 bases at J, with 13 bases between. The CDR3 sequence is 13 residues long. Here the CDR3 DNA reads TGCGCCAGCAGCCTTGGGCCCGTTGGGCCCCAGCATTTT. Translating it yields CASSLGPVGPQHF.

The V gene is TRBV14, the J gene TRBJ2-1; TRBD2 agrees at 10 bases. Germline lookup yields CDR1 SGHDN and CDR2 FVKESK. Trimming cost V 1 base and J 4 bases; bases outside gene matches: 10. CDR3 length: 18 residues. CDR3 nucleotide sequence: TGTGCCAGCAGCCAAGTACGGGGTGGAGCGGGAGGGTACAATGAGCAGTTCTTC. Its protein is CASSQVRGGAGGYNEQFF.

This chain uses TRBV28 with TRBJ1-1; a possible D gene is TRBD1 (5 bases). CDR3 length: 15 residues. V was pared by 5 bases and J by 5 bases, with 18 bases between. Per the germline V gene, CDR1 is MDHEN and CDR2 is SYDVKM. The CDR3 is CASSLLDMRKTEAFF. The CDR3 DNA reads TGTGCCAGCAGTCTACTGGACATGAGAAAGACTGAAGCTTTCTTT. Variable domain in full (rest from reference TRBV28 and TRBJ1-1): DVKVTQSSRYLVKRTGEKVFLECVQDMDHENMFWYRQDPGLGLRLIYFSYDVKMKEKGDIPEGYSVSREKKERFSLILESASTNQTSMYLCASSLLDMRKTEAFFGQGTRLTVV.

The chain uses TRBV19 and TRBJ1-4; no clear D. The CDR3 spans 15 residues. Looked up from germline, CDR1 is LNHDA and CDR2 is SQIVND (reference sequence). V shed 7 bases and J shed 0 bases, with 12 bases lying between them. The chain's CDR3 is CASTRTGTTNEKLFF. In DNA form, the CDR3 reads TGTGCCAGTACGCGGACGGGGACAACTAATGAAAAACTGTTTTTT.

The V call is TRBV5-1, the J call TRBJ2-3; 7 bases align to TRBD1. CDR3 size: 15 residues. Losses at the gene ends were 0 bases for V and 5 bases for J; bases not matched to a gene: 6. In germline, CDR1 is SGHRS, CDR2 YFSETQ. The CDR3 sequence: CASSLDRGAGDTQYF. For the CDR3, the DNA is TGCGCCAGCAGCTTGGACAGGGGTGCCGGAGATACGCAGTATTTT.

In this sample, this clone turned up once. V usage is TRBV18 and J usage is TRBJ2-1; 9 nucleotides line up with TRBD1. Trimming removed 3 bases from V and 4 bases from J; junction bases left unmatched: 1. CDR1 is KGHSH and CDR2 is LQKENI in the germline V gene. The CDR3 totals 14 residues. CDR3 sequence: CASSPGTGYNEQFF. As DNA, the CDR3 is TGTGCCAGCTCACCCGGGACAGGGTACAATGAGCAGTTCTTC.

The rearrangement joins TRBV2 to TRBJ1-2; D might be TRBD1 (6 bases). V was cut by 0 bases and J by 8 bases, with 10 bases left in between. This CDR3 comprises 13 residues. The V gene's germline CDR1 is SNHLY and CDR2 FYNNEI. The DNA of the CDR3 is TGTGCCAGCAGTGAAGCGGGGGCCGGCGGCTACACCTTC. Protein sequence: CASSEAGAGGYTF.

The chain links TRBV28 to TRBJ1-1, with 10 bases identical to TRBD1. CDR1 and CDR2 (germline): MDHEN, SYDVKM. CDR3 length: 17 amino acids. Trimming at V came to 4 bases and at J to 0 bases, leaving 8 bases not matched to a gene. This CDR3 reads CASSSTGTGALNTEAFF. The CDR3 DNA follows: TGTGCCAGCAGTTCAACCGGGACAGGGGCCTTGAACACTGAAGCTTTCTTT. Full variable domain (rest looked up from reference TRBV28 and TRBJ1-1): DVKVTQSSRYLVKRTGEKVFLECVQDMDHENMFWYRQDPGLGLRLIYFSYDVKMKEKGDIPEGYSVSREKKERFSLILESASTNQTSMYLCASSSTGTGALNTEAFFGQGTRLTVV.

This chain joins TRBV4-2 and TRBJ2-7; 12 positions agree with TRBD2. This CDR3 is built from 18 residues. Germline CDR1 reads LGHNA; CDR2 reads YNFKEQ. Unmatched junction bases numbered 7, after V lost 1 base and J lost 0 bases. The CDR3 region is CASSQVELAGGLSYEQYF. The CDR3 nucleotides read TGTGCCAGCAGCCAAGTAGAACTAGCGGGGGGCCTCTCCTACGAGCAGTACTTC.

The J gene is TRBJ1-1, the V gene TRBV18; D gene unclear. CDR3 length: 13 amino acids. CDR1 and CDR2 from the germline V gene are KGHSH and LQKENI. The V and J ends lost 3 bases and 1 base respectively, with 6 bases between them. As DNA, the CDR3 is TGTGCCAGCTCACCCCAGTGGAACACTGAAGCTTTCTTT. It specifies CASSPQWNTEAFF. Full variable domain (outside the CDR3, taken from reference TRBV18 and TRBJ1-1): NAGVMQNPRHLVRRRGQEARLRCSPMKGHSHVYWYRQLPEEGLKFMVYLQKENIIDESGMPKERFSAEFPKEGPSILRIQQVVRGDSAAYFCASSPQWNTEAFFGQGTRLTVV.

This clone showed up just once. This chain links TRBV10-3 with TRBJ2-1; D is perhaps TRBD2 (5 bases). The CDR3 has 15 residues. In germline, CDR1 is ENHRY, CDR2 SYGVKD. V lost 0 bases, J lost 4 bases, and 10 bases lay in between. CDR3 protein: CAISESGDSYNEQFF. The CDR3 DNA reads as TGTGCCATCAGTGAGTCGGGAGACTCTTACAATGAGCAGTTCTTC.

The V and J genes are TRBV7-9 and TRBJ1-1, with D unresolved. The CDR3 runs to 18 residues. V lost 1 base, J lost 1 base, and 19 bases lay in between. Germline CDR1 SEHNR, CDR2 FQNEAQ (reference sequence). This CDR3 reads CASSLVVIAAGENTEAFF. The DNA for the CDR3 is TGTGCCAGCAGCTTAGTCGTCATCGCGGCCGGGGAGAACACTGAAGCTTTCTTT.

The table lists this clone with a count of one. This chain joins TRBV12-3 or TRBV12-4 and TRBJ1-5; maybe TRBD1 (5 bases). V lost 4 bases, J lost 4 bases, and 8 bases lay in between. The CDR3 spans 13 residues. The CDR3 DNA sequence: TGTGCCAGCAGTTCGCAGGGAAATCAGCCCCAGCATTTT. Its protein is CASSSQGNQPQHF.

The chain couples TRBV19 to TRBJ1-1, with 9 bases matching TRBD1. Trimming cost V 6 bases and J 3 bases; bases outside gene matches: 8. The CDR3 extends over 15 amino acids. Germline V gene data show CDR1 as LNHDA and CDR2 as SQIVND (reference sequence). This CDR3 is CASSPNRDRDTEAFF. The CDR3 bases are TGTGCCAGTAGCCCTAACCGGGACAGGGACACTGAAGCTTTCTTT. Complete variable domain (other parts from reference TRBV19 and TRBJ1-1): DGGITQSPKYLFRKEGQNVTLSCEQNLNHDAMYWYRQDPGQGLRLIYYSQIVNDFQKGDIAEGYSVSREKKESFPLTVTSAQKNPTAFYLCASSPNRDRDTEAFFGQGTRLTVV.